The rows below give T cell receptor beta chains drawn from one sample of a study of shared T cell receptors in the human thymus. Sequenced by immunoSEQ multiplex PCR; TCRdb stores in-frame clones only, minus some. The sample yields around 730,000 clones, roughly 85% seen once. These data also formed part of another study, on human thymus T cells.

The specimen was thymocytes. Receptor source: a girl under three years old with a congenital heart defect. Both conserved end residues are part of each CDR3. The D gene is left open where the match is weak. Clone size appears in some rows only: once, few, many, or a class for an expanded clone.

V: TRBV4-1
J: TRBJ1-2
D: .
size: .
DNA: TGCGCCAGCAGCCAAGTACCGTACCCAAACTTCTATGGCTACACCTTC
CDR3: CASSQVPYPNFYGYTF

V: TRBV7-8
J: TRBJ2-1
D: TRBD2
size: .
DNA: TGTGCCAGCAGCGGCCAAACTAGCGGGGGGCCGTCCTACAATGAGCAGTTCTTC
CDR3: CASSGQTSGGPSYNEQFF

V: TRBV20-1
J: TRBJ1-1
D: .
size: .
DNA: TGCAGTGCTAGTCGGCGGCCTGAAGCTTTCTTT
CDR3: CSASRRPEAFF

V: TRBV7-2
J: TRBJ2-7
D: TRBD2
size: .
DNA: TGTGCCAGCAGCTCACTATTACTAGCGGGGGTTAGGGGCGAGCAGTACTTC
CDR3: CASSSLLLAGVRGEQYF

V: TRBV15
J: TRBJ2-3
D: .
size: few
DNA: TGTGCCACCAGCAGAGAGCAGGATACCACAGATACGCAGTATTTT
CDR3: CATSREQDTTDTQYF

V: TRBV12-1
J: TRBJ1-2
D: .
size: .
DNA: TGTGCCAGCAGCGACAGCCGCGAGAGGAGATATTGCTACACCTTC
CDR3: CASSDSRERRYCYTF

V: TRBV9
J: TRBJ1-5
D: TRBD1
size: .
DNA: TGTGCCAGCAGCCCCGGGACAGCCAGCAATCAGCCCCAGCATTTT
CDR3: CASSPGTASNQPQHF

V: TRBV14
J: TRBJ1-5
D: .
size: .
DNA: TGTGCCAGCAGCCAAGCAGGGGGCAATCAGCCCCAGCATTTT
CDR3: CASSQAGGNQPQHF

V: TRBV7-9
J: TRBJ1-3
D: .
size: once
DNA: TGTGCCAGCAGCCTCGGCGGGATCTCTGGAAACACCATATATTTT
CDR3: CASSLGGISGNTIYF

V: TRBV5-4
J: TRBJ1-1
D: TRBD1
size: .
DNA: TGTGCCAGCAGCTTCGGGACAGGGGGGAGATACACTGAAGCTTTCTTT
CDR3: CASSFGTGGRYTEAFF

V: TRBV7-6
J: TRBJ1-2
D: .
size: few
DNA: TGTGCCAGCAGCCCCCCGGGGGGGGAGAGCACCTTC
CDR3: CASSPPGGESTF

V: TRBV6-5
J: TRBJ2-1
D: .
size: .
DNA: TGTGCCTCGGGGGTTACCCGCTACAATGAGCAGTTCTTC
CDR3: CASGVTRYNEQFF

V: TRBV28
J: TRBJ2-5
D: TRBD1
size: once
DNA: TGTGCCAGCAGTCACCCGACAGGGGGCCAAGAGACCCAGTACTTC
CDR3: CASSHPTGGQETQYF

V: TRBV14
J: TRBJ2-7
D: TRBD2
size: .
DNA: TGTGCCAGCAGCCAAGGGCGGGGGGGTCCCTACGAGCAGTACTTC
CDR3: CASSQGRGGPYEQYF

V: TRBV25-1
J: TRBJ1-3
D: TRBD1
size: .
DNA: TGTGCCAGCAGTGAATTGTTGACAGGGGGCGAAGGAAACACCATATATTTT
CDR3: CASSELLTGGEGNTIYF

V: TRBV18
J: TRBJ1-1
D: TRBD1
size: few
DNA: TGTGCCAGCTCACCAGGGTGGGACAGGGAAAGGATAAGGACTGAAGCTTTCTTT
CDR3: CASSPGWDRERIRTEAFF

V: TRBV28
J: TRBJ1-2
D: .
size: .
DNA: TGTGCCAGCAGTTCCGGGATCTATGGCTACACCTTC
CDR3: CASSSGIYGYTF

V: TRBV7-9
J: TRBJ1-2
D: .
size: .
DNA: TGTGCCAGCAGCGAAGGGGGGAGGGTAGTTGGCTACACCTTC
CDR3: CASSEGGRVVGYTF

V: TRBV5-1
J: TRBJ1-4
D: .
size: .
DNA: TGCGCCAGCACCCTCGAGGGCCTTCCCGGAAAACTGTTTTTT
CDR3: CASTLEGLPGKLFF

V: TRBV29-1
J: TRBJ1-1
D: .
size: .
DNA: TGCAGCGTTGGGGAGGGGCCTACGGTCGCTATGAACACTGAAGCTTTCTTT
CDR3: CSVGEGPTVAMNTEAFF

V: TRBV27
J: TRBJ1-1
D: TRBD1
size: .
DNA: TGTGCCAGCAGCGGACAGGGTTCGACTGAAGCTTTCTTT
CDR3: CASSGQGSTEAFF

V: TRBV4-1
J: TRBJ2-6
D: .
size: .
DNA: TGCGCCAGCAGCCAAGATGAGGGAACTGGGGCCAACGTCCTGACTTTC
CDR3: CASSQDEGTGANVLTF

V: TRBV19
J: TRBJ2-3
D: .
size: .
DNA: TGTGCCAGTAGGTCGGCGGAAACTAGCACAGATACGCAGTATTTT
CDR3: CASRSAETSTDTQYF

V: TRBV11-2
J: TRBJ2-5
D: .
size: .
DNA: TGTGCCAGCAGCTTAGCGGGGGAGACCCAGTACTTC
CDR3: CASSLAGETQYF

V: TRBV29-1
J: TRBJ2-3
D: TRBD2
size: .
DNA: TGCAGCGTTGACGATTTAGCGGGGGGGCACACAGATACGCAGTATTTT
CDR3: CSVDDLAGGHTDTQYF

V: TRBV5-1
J: TRBJ1-1
D: TRBD1
size: once
DNA: TGCGCCAGCAGCCCCGGACAGGGTCTAGGGAACACTGAAGCTTTCTTT
CDR3: CASSPGQGLGNTEAFF

V: TRBV5-6
J: TRBJ1-3
D: .
size: .
DNA: TGTGCCAGCAGCCTCCGGGAGCTCTCTGGAAACACCATATATTTT
CDR3: CASSLRELSGNTIYF

V: TRBV28
J: TRBJ1-1
D: TRBD1
size: .
DNA: TGTGCCAGCAGTGTGAATAACAGGGGACAGACTGAAGCTTTCTTT
CDR3: CASSVNNRGQTEAFF

V: TRBV19
J: TRBJ1-2
D: TRBD1
size: .
DNA: TGTGCCAGTAAGGCTTACGGGGGACAGGGGGAAGTTTGGTATGGCTACACCTTC
CDR3: CASKAYGGQGEVWYGYTF

V: TRBV5-1
J: TRBJ2-3
D: .
size: .
DNA: TGCGCCAGCAGCTTGGTTTTGGGGCAGCAGATTAGCACAGATACGCAGTATTTT
CDR3: CASSLVLGQQISTDTQYF

V: TRBV7-9
J: TRBJ1-1
D: .
size: .
DNA: TGTGCCAGCAGCTTAGCAGGGGGTCCCACTGAAGCTTTCTTT
CDR3: CASSLAGGPTEAFF